The clone carrying this T cell receptor beta chain appeared once. As yet, its antigen is unknown. The data were obtained in a study of shared clonotypes between healthy human individuals. In the study overall: The study used three CD4 naive, three CD4 memory, two CD8 naive and one CD8 memory plate per donor.

The assay was immunoSEQ multiplex PCR, and TCRdb's table has in-frame clones only and misses some. The data hold about 2.5 million clones, with around 90% observed a single time. Findings of the study overall: Exclusively blood specimens were collected; tissue repertoires likely differ. Among non-shared clonotypes, generation probabilities were lower than among those shared by all four donors.

CDR1 is SEHNR and CDR2 is FQNEAQ in the germline V gene (reference sequence). This CDR3 is 16 amino acids long. Trimming cost V 3 bases and J 0 bases, with 12 bases left between them. The sample consisted of naive CD4+ T cells from PBMCs. Subset given: CD45RA+ positively selected. The chain recombines TRBV7-9 with TRBJ1-5; D unresolved. The source is a young man in good health. Some clones in this sample may be carry-over from other donors' samples. CDR3 sequence: CASSLGFDSSNQPQHF. The CDR3 nucleotides read TGTGCCAGCAGCTTGGGGTTTGATTCTAGCAATCAGCCCCAGCATTTT.